This passage covers 9 T cell receptor beta chains from one sample sequenced in a study of T cells after yellow fever vaccination. TCRdb reprocessed the 5' RACE reads with MiXCR, giving one entry per CDR3 protein. The table lists 450,000 to 600,000 distinct CDR3 sequences, less than 15% of them singletons, with about 14% in the top ten. This specimen was PBMCs, taken on the day of the yellow fever booster vaccination. The receptor source for this set is a man younger than 45 who received the YFV17D yellow fever vaccine.

J is TRBJ2-3 and V is TRBV5-1; a possible D gene is TRBD1 (6 bases). There are 18 residues in the CDR3. With 2 bases removed from V and 0 bases from J, the gap between germline ends came to 19 bases. CDR1 and CDR2 (germline): SGHRS, YFSETQ. CDR3 loop: CASSFPTNRVVSTDTQYF. In DNA form, the CDR3 reads TGCGCCAGCAGCTTTCCGACCAACAGGGTAGTGAGCACAGATACGCAGTATTTT. The variable domain in full, with the rest retrieved from reference TRBV5-1 and TRBJ2-3, is KAGVTQTPRYLIKTRGQQVTLSCSPISGHRSVSWYQQTPGQGLQFLFEYFSETQRNKGNFPGRFSGRQFSNSRSEMNVSTLELGDSALYLCASSFPTNRVVSTDTQYFGPGTRLTVL.

This clonotype was seen only a few times. V and J are TRBV5-4 and TRBJ1-1; D unclear. V was pared by 7 bases and J by 1 base, with 8 bases between. The CDR3 is made up of 12 amino acids. CDR1 is SGHNT, CDR2 YYREEE, per germline (reference sequence). DNA of the CDR3: TGTGCCAGCGCGTGGCGGAACACTGAAGCTTTCTTT. Its protein is CASAWRNTEAFF.

This sequence joins TRBV27 and TRBJ2-3; 10 nucleotides agree with TRBD2. The CDR3 sequence is 16 residues long. V was pared by 6 bases and J by 5 bases, with 11 bases of the junction left unmatched. CDR1 and CDR2 from the germline V gene are MNHEY and SMNVEV (reference sequence). CDR3 coding DNA: TGTGCCAGCAGCTCACCCAGCGGGAGGGCCATAGATACGCAGTATTTT. Protein sequence: CASSSPSGRAIDTQYF.

This chain links TRBV18 with TRBJ2-1, with a tentative D call TRBD2 (6 bases). Germline V lookup: CDR1 KGHSH, CDR2 LQKENI. V lost 2 bases to trimming and J lost 6 bases, with 14 bases between them. The CDR3 runs 15 residues. CDR3 loop: CASSPAGSFFNEQFF. The CDR3 nucleotides read TGTGCCAGCTCACCAGCGGGGTCCTTTTTCAATGAGCAGTTCTTC.

The gene calls are TRBV9 and TRBJ1-2; D call uncertain. Germline V gene lookup returns CDR1 SGDLS and CDR2 YYNGEE. Deletions cut 3 bases from V and 1 base from J, with 7 bases between. This CDR3 region has 13 residues. Here the CDR3 reads CASSAGLNYGYTF. DNA of the CDR3: TGTGCCAGCAGCGCTGGTCTTAACTATGGCTACACCTTC.

This clonotype appeared a few times. V and J are TRBV29-1 and TRBJ2-7; 12 nucleotides agree with TRBD2. Germline CDR1 is SQVTM and CDR2 is ANQGSEA. The trim removed 4 bases at V and 2 bases at J, leaving 3 bases unmatched. CDR3 length: 14 residues. The DNA of the CDR3 is TGCAGCGTTGCTCGGACTAGCGGGACCTACGAGCAGTACTTC. Protein: CSVARTSGTYEQYF.

This clonotype was picked up a small number of times. The genes are TRBV19 and TRBJ2-4, with TRBD1 matching over 8 bases. Germline trimming cut 3 bases from V and 3 bases from J; bases unmatched to any gene: 10. This CDR3 is 17 amino acids long. The V gene's germline CDR1 is LNHDA and CDR2 SQIVND (reference sequence). The CDR3 DNA is TGTGCCAGTAGTATGCTAGGACAGGGAAAGGACAAAAACATTCAGTACTTC. Its translation is CASSMLGQGKDKNIQYF.

This clonotype has ten or more counts. Compared with germline, one end of the junction differs, possibly owing to a read error. The V call is TRBV3-1, the J call TRBJ2-5, with no clear D. This CDR3 comprises 12 residues. From germline, CDR1 is LGHDT and CDR2 YNNKEL (reference sequence). This CDR3 reads CASSQIQETQYF. The CDR3 DNA sequence: TGCGCCAGCAGCCAAATCCAAGAGACCCAGTACTTC.

This clonotype has more than one count but fewer than ten. The V call is TRBV9, the J call TRBJ2-1; D perhaps matches TRBD2 (5 bases). This CDR3 is 15 amino acids long. Germline values: CDR1 SGDLS, CDR2 YYNGEE. The ends were cut back, 3 bases at V and 0 bases at J, with 10 bases in the middle. The CDR3 reads CASSAFGSSYNEQFF. CDR3 sequence (DNA): TGTGCCAGCAGCGCCTTTGGGAGCTCCTACAATGAGCAGTTCTTC.